The 25 T cell receptor beta chains in this list originate from one sample, sequenced in a study of molecular identifiers for immune sequencing clone quantification. In TCRdb, the PCR reads were re-called with MiXCR into one record per CDR3 protein. The sample has 400,000 to 600,000 distinct CDR3 sequences, 20% to 25% seen once; the top ten hold about 0.84%. The sequencing sample was made of naive CD8+ T cells from blood, with Jurkat cell RNA spiked in. As to subset: FACS-sorted CD8+CD4-CCR7+CD45RA+ naive T cells. All receptors derive from a human donor in good health. Some libraries in this study had Jurkat cell RNA spiked in.

A few counts support this clonotype. The genes are TRBV6-2 or TRBV6-3 and TRBJ2-3; the match to TRBD2 covers 9 bases. Germline V CDR1 and CDR2: MNHEY, SVGEGT. V was clipped by 6 bases and J by 2 bases; unmatched bases: 6. The CDR3 runs to 15 residues. The CDR3 spells CASSPSSGVTDTQYF. For the CDR3, the DNA is TGTGCCAGCAGCCCATCTAGCGGGGTCACAGATACGCAGTATTTT.

Comment on this clonotype: This may come from a read error, since a much larger clone is one base off. This chain joins TRBV7-6 and TRBJ2-2; D might be TRBD2 (5 bases). Germline loops: CDR1 SGHVS, CDR2 FNYEAQ. V gave up 4 bases and J gave up 13 bases, with 16 bases separating them. The CDR3 length is 13 residues. CDR3 amino acids: CASSSLTYRGLFF. The CDR3 coding sequence is TGTGCCAGCAGCTCTCTGACATATCGGGGGCTGTTTTTT. Full variable domain (missing parts from reference TRBV7-6 and TRBJ2-2): GAGVSQSPRYKVTKRGQDVALRCDPISGHVSLYWYRQALGQGPEFLTYFNYEAQQDKSGLPNDRFSAERPEGSISTLTIQRTEQRDSAMYRCASSSLTYRGLFFGEGSRLTVL.

Remarks on this clonotype: The junction and the germline gene differ at one end; a read error may be behind it. V usage is TRBV20-1 and J usage is TRBJ1-4, with D tentatively TRBD1 (5 bases). Germline loops: CDR1 DFQATT, CDR2 SNEGSKA (reference sequence). There are 17 residues in the CDR3. The CDR3 coding sequence is TGCAGTGCCAGGGATTTTAGGGAGGTATTCGAGAATGAAAGACTGTTTTTT. Its protein is CSARDFREVFENERLFF.

With regard to this clonotype: A much bigger clone sits one base away, suggesting this may be a read error. This sequence joins TRBV12-3 or TRBV12-4 and TRBJ1-1, with 8 bases that match TRBD1. The CDR3 consists of 12 residues. CDR3 in amino acids: CASSRTGRALNF. The CDR3 nucleotides are TGTGCCAGCAGCCGGACAGGGAGAGCGTTGAACTTT.

Worth noting for this clonotype: This likely reflects a read error, since a far larger clone is one base away. V is TRBV7-9 and J is TRBJ2-3; D ambiguous. The V end lost 3 bases, the J end lost 8 bases, and 9 bases lay between the germline ends. The CDR3 totals 12 residues. In germline, CDR1 is SEHNR, CDR2 FQNEAQ (reference sequence). The CDR3 reads CASSFGSGTQYF. Written as DNA, the CDR3 is TGTGCCAGCAGCTTTGGGTCAGGTACGCAGTATTTT. The full variable domain, its missing parts supplied by reference TRBV7-9 and TRBJ2-3, is DTGVSQNPRHKITKRGQNVTFRCDPISEHNRLYWYRQTLGQGPEFLTYFQNEAQLEKSRLLSDRFSAERPKGSFSTLEIQRTEQGDSAMYLCASSFGSGTQYFGPGTRLTVL.

J is TRBJ1-1 and V is TRBV5-4; 7 bases agree with TRBD1. Germline-derived CDR1 and CDR2 are SGHNT and YYREEE (reference sequence). V was clipped by 5 bases and J by 5 bases; unmatched bases: 6. The CDR3 is made up of 13 amino acids. The CDR3 DNA reads TGTGCCAGCAGTCACACAGGGGAGACTGAAGCTTTCTTT. It yields the protein CASSHTGETEAFF.

This clonotype was counted only a few times. The chain is built from TRBV4-3 and TRBJ2-7; a possible D gene is TRBD2 (5 bases). The CDR3 extends over 14 amino acids. Deletions cut 0 bases from V and 4 bases from J, with 10 bases between. Germline values: CDR1 LGHNA, CDR2 YSLEER. CDR3 residues: CASSQDDGNYEQYF. CDR3 DNA: TGCGCCAGCAGCCAAGATGACGGGAATTACGAGCAGTACTTC.

This chain links TRBV27 with TRBJ2-7; TRBD2 agrees at 13 bases. The V segment lost 6 bases and the J segment 6 bases; nucleotides outside the gene matches: 5. The CDR3 totals 14 residues. Looked up from germline, CDR1 is MNHEY and CDR2 is SMNVEV (reference sequence). The chain's CDR3 is CASRPGLAGSEQYF. The CDR3 coding sequence is TGTGCCAGCAGACCGGGACTAGCGGGAAGCGAGCAGTACTTC.

This clonotype was observed a few times. The rearrangement links TRBV6-1 to TRBJ2-3, with 8 bases aligning to TRBD2. The V gene's germline CDR1 is MNHNS and CDR2 SASEGT. J gave up 1 base and V 4 bases, and 10 bases lay outside the gene matches. CDR3 length equals 17 residues. CDR3 bases: TGTGCCAGCAGTGGATGGGGCGCGGGAGGCCGCACAGATACGCAGTATTTT. Its protein product is CASSGWGAGGRTDTQYF.

This clonotype was counted a few times. The CDR3 here is CASSSGQGEAFF. DNA of the CDR3: TGTGCCAGCAGCTCTGGACAGGGCGAAGCTTTCTTT. This chain uses TRBV11-3 with TRBJ1-1; TRBD1 aligns across 8 bases. Germline lookup yields CDR1 SGHNT and CDR2 YENEEA. CDR3 length equals 12 residues. With 4 bases clipped from V and 8 bases from J, the junction kept 3 bases outside the gene matches.

This clonotype was recorded a few times. V and J are TRBV6-5 and TRBJ2-7; no reliable D call. The germline V and J ends were trimmed by 6 bases and 2 bases, with 23 bases remaining between them. The CDR3 spans 17 residues. Germline CDR1 and CDR2: MNHEY and SVGAGI. This CDR3 is CASSSGPWGFGTYEQYF. The CDR3 region has the DNA TGTGCCAGCAGCTCCGGGCCTTGGGGATTCGGAACCTACGAGCAGTACTTC.

Concerning this clonotype itself: A clone one base away is much larger, so this may be a read error. The chain joins TRBV24-1 to TRBJ2-5; D gene uncertain. Per germline, CDR1 KGHDR and CDR2 SFDVKD. The CDR3 is made up of 12 amino acids. The CDR3 spells CATSDFGETQCF. The CDR3 DNA reads TGTGCCACCAGTGATTTCGGAGAGACCCAGTGCTTC.

This clonotype was recorded at least ten times. The chain couples TRBV19 to TRBJ1-1; D ambiguous. Germline V gives CDR1 LNHDA, CDR2 SQIVND (reference sequence). This CDR3 comprises 13 residues. Trimming cost V 7 bases and J 7 bases, with 16 bases left between them. The CDR3 nucleotides are TGTGCCAGTACCACTACCCTATCCAGTGAAGCTTTCTTT. Amino acids: CASTTTLSSEAFF.

The sample holds one count of this clonotype. Possible read error: a much larger clone is one base away. This sequence joins TRBV24-1 and TRBJ2-6; perhaps TRBD1 as D (5 bases). Germline CDR1 KGHDR, CDR2 SFDVKD. This CDR3 is built from 13 residues. The CDR3: CATSHSGADVLTF. In DNA, the CDR3 is TGTGCCACCAGCCACTCTGGGGCCGACGTCCTGACTTTC.

This clonotype was seen many times. One junction end disagrees with the germline gene, perhaps due to a read error. The V and J genes are TRBV6-2 or TRBV6-3 and TRBJ1-1; D not certain. This CDR3 has 11 amino acids. The germline CDR1 and CDR2 sequences are MNHEY and SVGEGT. CDR3 sequence (DNA): TGTGCCAGCAGCACCAACACCGAAGCTTTCTTT. Translation: CASSTNTEAFF.

This clonotype was detected ten times or more. The gene calls are TRBV27 and TRBJ1-1; no clear D gene. Trimming cost V 5 bases and J 6 bases, with 19 bases left between them. The germline V gene encodes CDR1 MNHEY and CDR2 SMNVEV (reference sequence). There are 15 residues in the CDR3. CDR3 residues: CASSPYPSMTPEAFF. For the CDR3, the DNA is TGTGCCAGCAGTCCCTACCCCTCAATGACTCCTGAAGCTTTCTTT.

The chain is built from TRBV7-9 and TRBJ2-5; maybe TRBD1 (5 bases). Trimming took 3 bases from V and 5 from J, leaving 16 bases between them. Germline assignment: CDR1 SEHNR and CDR2 FQNEAQ (reference sequence). The CDR3 loop spans 15 amino acids. CDR3: CASSFQGSSTETQYF. CDR3 nucleotides: TGTGCCAGCAGCTTCCAGGGTTCCAGCACGGAGACCCAGTACTTC.

This clonotype was seen only a few times. The rearrangement joins TRBV19 to TRBJ2-7, with 8 bases identical to TRBD2. This CDR3 has 15 amino acids. Germline V gene sequence: CDR1 LNHDA, CDR2 SQIVND (reference sequence). The junction had 8 bases not matched to a gene; V was cut back by 4 bases and J by 3 bases. The CDR3 region has the DNA TGTGCCAGTAGTACTAGAGGACTAGCCCTCTACGAGCAGTACTTC. It specifies CASSTRGLALYEQYF. Looking up the rest from reference TRBV19 and TRBJ2-7 gives the full variable domain: DGGITQSPKYLFRKEGQNVTLSCEQNLNHDAMYWYRQDPGQGLRLIYYSQIVNDFQKGDIAEGYSVSREKKESFPLTVTSAQKNPTAFYLCASSTRGLALYEQYFGPGTRLTVT.

The chain couples TRBV4-3 to TRBJ2-2; a weak D match, TRBD2 (6 bases). CDR3 length equals 16 residues. The ends were cut back, 3 bases at V and 4 bases at J, with 15 bases in the middle. Germline values: CDR1 LGHNA, CDR2 YSLEER. CDR3 coding DNA: TGCGCCAGCAGCCAGGCCCTGACTAGTGTCACCGGGGAGCTGTTTTTT. Translating gives CASSQALTSVTGELFF.

This clonotype was detected many times. The chain links TRBV7-8 to TRBJ2-3, with TRBD1 identical over 7 bases. V lost 1 base, J lost 0 bases, and 7 bases stayed unmatched. The CDR3 length is 17 residues. The germline V gene has CDR1 SGHVS and CDR2 FQNEAQ. As DNA, the CDR3 is TGTGCCAGCAGCTTAGGTTCAGGGGGAATAAGCACAGATACGCAGTATTTT. Translating gives CASSLGSGGISTDTQYF. The whole variable domain, remainder taken from reference TRBV7-8 and TRBJ2-3, is GAGVSQSPRYKVAKRGQDVALRCDPISGHVSLFWYQQALGQGPEFLTYFQNEAQLDKSGLPSDRFFAERPEGSVSTLKIQRTQQEDSAVYLCASSLGSGGISTDTQYFGPGTRLTVL.

CDR3 bases: TGTGCCAGCAGTTACTTAGTGGGCCTAAGCACAGATACGCAGTATTTT. Translated: CASSYLVGLSTDTQYF. The V and J genes are TRBV6-2 or TRBV6-3 and TRBJ2-3; unclear D gene. This CDR3 is built from 16 residues. Germline loops: CDR1 MNHEY, CDR2 SVGEGT. V was shortened by 1 base and J by 0 bases, with 11 bases between the two germline ends.

The CDR3 is CSARDRQAETQYF. CDR3 nucleotides: TGCAGTGCTAGAGATCGACAGGCGGAGACGCAGTATTTT. The J gene is TRBJ2-3, the V gene TRBV20-1; D possibly corresponds to TRBD1 (6 bases). The CDR3 consists of 13 residues. Trimming cost V 0 bases and J 9 bases, with 13 bases left between them. CDR1 is DFQATT and CDR2 is SNEGSKA in the germline V gene (reference sequence).

As regards this clonotype: A much larger clone sits a single nucleotide away, making a read error possible. The chain is built from TRBV7-2 and TRBJ2-1; the D gene is possibly TRBD2 (5 bases). Germline values: CDR1 SGHTA, CDR2 FQGNSA. This CDR3 comprises 16 residues. Here the CDR3 reads CASNLAPGIGYNEQFF. The DNA for the CDR3 is TGTGCCAGCAACTTAGCCCCCGGGATTGGCTACAATGAGCAGTTCTTC.

V is TRBV4-1 and J is TRBJ2-1, with a tentative D call TRBD2 (5 bases). Trimming shortened V by 1 base and J by 0 bases, and 13 bases separated the two germline ends. This CDR3 comprises 17 residues. Germline lookup yields CDR1 MGHRA and CDR2 YSYEKL. The CDR3: CASSQAPGVSSYNEQFF. The CDR3 DNA reads TGCGCCAGCAGCCAAGCCCCCGGGGTTAGCTCCTACAATGAGCAGTTCTTC.

Worth noting for this clonotype: This may stem from a read error, because a much larger clone lies one nucleotide away. Here the CDR3 omits its conserved ending phenylalanine or tryptophan, so a read error is the likely source. The chain is built from TRBV7-2 and TRBJ2-5; D is possibly TRBD1 (5 bases). The CDR3 has 16 amino acids. Trimming cost V 2 bases and J 4 bases, with 17 bases left between them. Germline V lookup: CDR1 SGHTA, CDR2 FQGNSA. The CDR3, as DNA: TGTGCCAGCAGCTTACCGAGACAGTCACCCGGAGAGACCCAGTACCTC. Translation: CASSLPRQSPGETQYL.